The present entry profiles one TCR beta chain with its context. The authors' processing: The authors estimated nucleated cell counts from reference gene primer amplification. TCRdb keeps only in-frame clones here, not all; method: immunoSEQ multiplex PCR. V and J calls and clone size follow that table, whereas D and trimming were derived from the DNA. The data show over 200,000 clones, approximately 86% seen once. The CDR3 sequence is 15 residues long. Trimming cost V 4 bases and J 2 bases; bases outside gene matches: 8. Looked up from germline, CDR1 is SGHRS and CDR2 is YFSETQ. Seattle enrolled patients during active infection and tracked them longitudinally. The sample comes from a study of blood T cell repertoires in COVID-19. As for the study in general: Italy, Spain and the United States were the sources of the convalescent and acute COVID-19 samples.

V usage is TRBV5-1 and J usage is TRBJ1-2; 7 bases fit TRBD1. The TCR was taken from a woman younger than 45 with COVID-19, enrolled during active disease. Material for sequencing was peripheral blood. CDR3 DNA sequence: TGCGCCAGCAGCACAACCGGGACAGACAACTATGGCTACACCTTC. Translated: CASSTTGTDNYGYTF.